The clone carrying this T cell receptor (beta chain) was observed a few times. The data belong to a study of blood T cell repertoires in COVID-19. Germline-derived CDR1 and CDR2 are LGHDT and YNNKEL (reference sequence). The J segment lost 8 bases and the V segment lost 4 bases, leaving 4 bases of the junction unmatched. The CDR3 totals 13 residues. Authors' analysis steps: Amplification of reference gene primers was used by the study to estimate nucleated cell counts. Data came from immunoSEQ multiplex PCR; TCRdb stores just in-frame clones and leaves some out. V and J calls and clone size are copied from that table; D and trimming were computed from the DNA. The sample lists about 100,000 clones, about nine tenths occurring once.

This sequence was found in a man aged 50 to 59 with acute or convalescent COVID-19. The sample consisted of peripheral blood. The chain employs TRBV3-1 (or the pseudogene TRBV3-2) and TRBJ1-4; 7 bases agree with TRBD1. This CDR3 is CASSLTGREKLFF. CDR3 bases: TGTGCCAGCAGCCTGACAGGGAGAGAAAAACTGTTTTTT.